This TCR beta chain was found in a study of blood T cell repertoires in COVID-19. The wider study: Acute-phase and convalescent COVID-19 samples originated in the United States, Italy and Spain. T cells, B-cell-depleted T cells, or PBMCs provided the cDNA or gDNA that served as material.

V was trimmed by 1 base and J by 4 bases, leaving 17 bases between them. The germline CDR1 and CDR2 sequences are LNHDA and SQIVND (reference sequence). The length of the CDR3 is 16 residues. This clone is medium-sized (0.01 to 0.1%) by share. In the authors' workflow: The assay estimated nucleated cells by amplifying reference gene primers. Sequencing used immunoSEQ multiplex PCR; TCRdb keeps in-frame clones, though not all of them. D and trimming come from the DNA, and the V and J calls and clone size come from that table. The sample yields just over 75,000 clones, 84% seen once. Input material: peripheral blood. The gene calls are TRBV19 and TRBJ2-7, with D maybe TRBD2 (6 bases). The receptor was isolated from a man aged 50 to 60 with acute or convalescent COVID-19. CDR3 bases: TGTGCCAGTAGTATAGGCGCCGGGAGTAGGATATACGAGCAGTACTTC. Its protein is CASSIGAGSRIYEQYF. The complete variable domain, with remaining parts taken from reference TRBV19 and TRBJ2-7, reads DGGITQSPKYLFRKEGQNVTLSCEQNLNHDAMYWYRQDPGQGLRLIYYSQIVNDFQKGDIAEGYSVSREKKESFPLTVTSAQKNPTAFYLCASSIGAGSRIYEQYFGPGTRLTVT.